This is a list of T cell receptor beta chains from one sample in a study of regulatory T cells in long-lasting Graves disease. From the multiplex PCR reads, TCRdb called clonotypes with MiXCR, one entry per CDR3 protein. The table records approximately 440,000 distinct CDR3 sequences, around 22% of them present only once. The sample consisted of peripheral blood mononuclear cells (PBMCs), taken when the disease was refractory, from a patient treated with antithyroid drugs. All receptors come from a female donor with Graves disease. Each CDR3 is given with its conserved first and last residue. Fields, in order: CDR3 DNA, CDR3 protein, D gene, clone size, J gene, V gene. The D gene is left open where the match is weak. A clone size is listed for some rows: how often the clone was seen (once, few, many), or a class if it is expanded.

cdr3_nt: TGTGCCAGTAGTACAGTCGCTAGCGGCCTCTACGAGCAGTACTTC
cdr3_aa: CASSTVASGLYEQYF
d_call: TRBD2
clone_size: -
j_call: TRBJ2-7
v_call: TRBV19

cdr3_nt: TGTGCCAGCAGCTTAGTGCAATCGAGCTCCTACGAGCAGTACTTC
cdr3_aa: CASSLVQSSSYEQYF
d_call: -
clone_size: -
j_call: TRBJ2-7
v_call: TRBV13

cdr3_nt: TGTGCCAGTAGTATAGCCGGCACCTACTATGGCTACACCTTC
cdr3_aa: CASSIAGTYYGYTF
d_call: -
clone_size: few
j_call: TRBJ1-2
v_call: TRBV19

cdr3_nt: TGTGCCAGCAGCGTAGAGGGGACAGGGTCGGAGAGCTACACCTTC
cdr3_aa: CASSVEGTGSESYTF
d_call: TRBD1
clone_size: few
j_call: TRBJ1-2
v_call: TRBV9

cdr3_nt: TGTGCCATCAGTGAGCGGGATGAGCAGTTCTTC
cdr3_aa: CAISERDEQFF
d_call: -
clone_size: -
j_call: TRBJ2-1
v_call: TRBV10-3

cdr3_nt: TGTGCCAACTCGCCGGACAGCCTCATCTCTGGAAACACCATATATTTT
cdr3_aa: CANSPDSLISGNTIYF
d_call: -
clone_size: -
j_call: TRBJ1-3
v_call: TRBV12-3/TRBV12-4

cdr3_nt: TGCGCCAGCATGATTAGACCGGGACTCACCTCTGACGAGCAGTACTTC
cdr3_aa: CASMIRPGLTSDEQYF
d_call: -
clone_size: -
j_call: TRBJ2-7
v_call: TRBV5-1

cdr3_nt: TGTGCCACCCGGGGGAGAGGAGATCAGCCCCAGCATTTT
cdr3_aa: CATRGRGDQPQHF
d_call: -
clone_size: few
j_call: TRBJ1-5
v_call: TRBV2

cdr3_nt: TGTGCCAGCAGTCGGAACCCGGGAGGCTACACCTTC
cdr3_aa: CASSRNPGGYTF
d_call: -
clone_size: few
j_call: TRBJ1-2
v_call: TRBV6-1

cdr3_nt: TGTGCCAGCAGAGAACTAGCGGGAGTTCACGAGCAGTACTTC
cdr3_aa: CASRELAGVHEQYF
d_call: TRBD2
clone_size: many
j_call: TRBJ2-7
v_call: TRBV11-2

cdr3_nt: TGTGCCAGCACCCCTAGCGGGAGGGTAACGTTAACCTACGAGCAGTACTTC
cdr3_aa: CASTPSGRVTLTYEQYF
d_call: TRBD2
clone_size: many
j_call: TRBJ2-7
v_call: TRBV7-2

cdr3_nt: TGTGCCAGCAAGGGACTAGCGGGAGTTGAGACCCAGTACTTC
cdr3_aa: CASKGLAGVETQYF
d_call: TRBD2
clone_size: many
j_call: TRBJ2-5
v_call: TRBV27

cdr3_nt: TGTGCCAGCAGTGCGCTAGCGGGAGTTTGGGAGACCCAGTACTTC
cdr3_aa: CASSALAGVWETQYF
d_call: TRBD2
clone_size: -
j_call: TRBJ2-5
v_call: TRBV25-1

cdr3_nt: TGCAGCGTTGAACCCGCAAATTTGCTCTCTGGAAACACCATATATTTT
cdr3_aa: CSVEPANLLSGNTIYF
d_call: -
clone_size: few
j_call: TRBJ1-3
v_call: TRBV29-1

cdr3_nt: TGTGCCAGCAGTTCCAGAGCTTACAATGAGCAGTTCTTC
cdr3_aa: CASSSRAYNEQFF
d_call: -
clone_size: -
j_call: TRBJ2-1
v_call: TRBV28